The sequence of this T cell receptor (beta chain) was determined in a study of blood T cell repertoires in COVID-19. Trimming removed 2 bases from V and 0 bases from J; junction bases left unmatched: 5. The CDR3 consists of 16 residues. Germline V gene data show CDR1 as SGHKS and CDR2 as YYEKEE (reference sequence). As handled by the study authors: Quantification of nucleated cells was approximated via reference gene primer amplification. Assay used: immunoSEQ multiplex PCR; TCRdb lists only in-frame clones, some missing. D and trimming were read from the DNA, whereas the V and J calls and clone size are those reported in that table. In the table there are about 250,000 clones, roughly 84% of which are singletons.

This chain joins TRBV5-5 and TRBJ2-7; 10 bases are a match to TRBD2. Sequences were obtained from PBMCs or T cells enriched from blood (not recorded which). This TCR was sampled from a man aged 50 or older who had recovered from COVID-19. CDR3 sequence (DNA): TGTGCCAGCAGCTTCCTAGCGGGAGCTAGCTCCTACGAGCAGTACTTC. Amino acids: CASSFLAGASSYEQYF.